The 3 T cell receptor beta chains reported below all come from one sample, sequenced in a study of metastatic and nonmetastatic thyroid tumors. The entire patient cohort was treatment-naive prior to thyroid surgery. TCRdb re-processed the PCR reads through MiXCR. Here the sample spans roughly 40,000 clones, around 15% being singletons. Sequences were obtained from blood. Every receptor here comes from a female donor with papillary thyroid cancer or a benign thyroid nodule (not recorded which). Some clones in this sample may be carry-over from other donors' samples.

This clone has ten or more counts. This chain connects TRBV24-1 to TRBJ2-5, with 7 bases lining up with TRBD2. The CDR3 extends over 14 amino acids. The trim removed 6 bases at V and 5 bases at J, leaving 8 bases unmatched. Germline V CDR1 and CDR2: KGHDR, SFDVKD. DNA for the CDR3: TGTGCCACCAGTAGCGGGAACCCACCCGAGACCCAGTACTTC. It codes for CATSSGNPPETQYF.

This clone was counted at least ten times. This chain uses TRBV24-1 with TRBJ2-1, with TRBD1 as a possible D gene (6 bases). CDR3 length equals 15 residues. V was trimmed by 4 bases and J by 2 bases, leaving 11 bases between them. The germline CDR1 and CDR2 sequences are KGHDR and SFDVKD. As DNA, the CDR3 is TGTGCCACCAGTGAGCTCAGGGGACCCTACAATGAGCAGTTCTTC. Protein product: CATSELRGPYNEQFF.

This chain links TRBV7-2 with TRBJ2-3; possibly TRBD2 for D (6 bases). V was shortened by 5 bases and J by 3 bases, with 12 bases between the two germline ends. The CDR3 contains 14 residues. The germline V gene encodes CDR1 SGHTA and CDR2 FQGNSA. CDR3 sequence reads: CASSGDSFTDTQYF. The CDR3 DNA is TGTGCCAGCAGCGGGGACTCCTTTACAGATACGCAGTATTTT. Full variable domain (outside the CDR3, taken from reference TRBV7-2 and TRBJ2-3): GAGVSQSPSNKVTEKGKDVELRCDPISGHTALYWYRQSLGQGLEFLIYFQGNSAPDKSGLPSDRFSAERTGGSVSTLTIQRTQQEDSAVYLCASSGDSFTDTQYFGPGTRLTVL.